This T cell receptor beta chain was sequenced during a study of T cells generated in artificial thymic organoids. Primary CD8+ T cells were isolated by magnetic bead enrichment. Blood naive CD8 T cells sorted as CD3+TCRalphabeta+CD8+CD45RO-CCR7+. This clonotype counts as medium-sized. Its specificity is not known. Findings of the study overall: Organoid-derived CD8 T cells had diversity comparable to thymic and blood naive cells.

Separate semi-nested PCRs amplified TCRalpha and TCRbeta libraries using constant-region reverse primers in TRAC or TRBC. Between roughly 3 and 500 ng total RNA went into cDNA synthesis. MiXCR, applied by TCRdb to the 5' RACE reads, yields one record per CDR3 protein. The sample contains 3,300 or so distinct CDR3 sequences, 30% to 40% of which appear only once. This clonotype was sampled from a human donor who gave cord blood stem cells for thymic organoid culture, a cardiac surgery patient who gave postnatal thymus, or a blood donor (not recorded which). The sequenced sample consisted of naive CD8+ T cells from blood. The subset denotes: CD3+TCRalphabeta+CD8SP T cells; for blood, CD45RO-CCR7+ naive CD8+ T cells.

CDR3 residues: CASSTENTEAFF. CDR3 bases: TGTGCCAGCAGTACAGAGAACACTGAAGCTTTCTTT. The V gene is TRBV25-1, the J gene TRBJ1-1; no definite D call. The CDR3 loop spans 12 amino acids. V lost 5 bases and J lost 1, with 5 bases in between. Germline values: CDR1 MGHDK, CDR2 SYGVNS.